Described below is a single TCR beta chain sequence and its context. The antigen is not known. From the graft tissue, intraepithelial and lamina propria lymphocytes were released through processing. Here immunoSEQ multiplex PCR was the method, and the copy in TCRdb shows in-frame clones only, minus some. The table lists thousands of clones, approximately 83% of them singletons. The source of the sample is a study of graft-versus-host responses after intestinal transplantation. The overall study: The recipients all started with anti-thymocyte globulin induction and then took tacrolimus and steroids for 2 to 4 years. Study results and caveats: High graft-versus-host to host-versus-graft T cell clonal ratios marked allografts of patients with graft-donor macrochimerism. GvH clones appeared in recipient marrow, some first in ileum or blood.

This CDR3 is built from 16 residues. Trimming cost V 0 bases and J 0 bases; bases outside gene matches: 3. From germline, CDR1 is SGHDN and CDR2 FVKESK. The receptor was isolated from a human patient who received an intestinal transplant, so some T cells may come from the graft donor. The material sequenced was ileum tissue, taken 156 days after intestinal transplant. The chain combines TRBV14 with TRBJ2-7, with 9 bases that match TRBD1. CDR3 loop: CASSQEGDRASYEQYF. In DNA, the CDR3 is TGTGCCAGCAGCCAAGAAGGGGACAGGGCCTCCTACGAGCAGTACTTC.